This T cell receptor beta chain was recorded in a study of T cell changes during pregnancy in multiple sclerosis. Sequencing was performed with immunoSEQ multiplex PCR; in TCRdb, only in-frame clones are kept and a portion is missing. The table records more than 35,000 clones, about nine tenths of them present only once. CDR3 length equals 13 residues. Germline loops: CDR1 MGHRA, CDR2 YSYEKL. The V end was cut by 0 bases, the J end by 12 bases, with 9 bases between. This clonotype was obtained from a female donor in good health, enrolled as a control in a pregnancy study. Sequenced here: CD4+ T cells from peripheral blood mononuclear cells, sampled in the first trimester of pregnancy. The chain employs TRBV4-1 and TRBJ1-6, with D hard to call. The CDR3 sequence: CASSQDIGLPLHF. CDR3 DNA sequence: TGCGCCAGCAGCCAAGATATCGGTTTACCCCTCCACTTT.